The present entry profiles one T cell receptor beta chain with its context. Its antigen is still unknown. Using immunoSEQ multiplex PCR, the repertoire was profiled, and TCRdb retains in-frame clones only, with some absent. Counted here are 50,000 or so clones, approximately 89% occurring once; the ten biggest clones make up less than 11%. The sample belongs to a study of PD-1 blockade in classical Hodgkin lymphoma. The germline V gene has CDR1 MGHRA and CDR2 YSYEKL. Trimming left V 0 bases short and J 6 bases short, with 12 bases between. CDR3 length: 14 amino acids. In every patient, relapse followed autologous stem cell transplantation, while exposure to brentuximab vedotin differed. Study-wide points: Newly diagnosed patients were reported to start with lower TCR diversity than healthy donors. The study found complete responders had baseline diversity similar to newly diagnosed patients.

This sample comprised peripheral blood mononuclear cells (PBMCs), obtained before the second cycle of nivolumab. The chain combines TRBV4-1 with TRBJ2-7; perhaps TRBD1 as D (6 bases). The TCR sequence derives from a human donor with classical Hodgkin lymphoma. The CDR3 protein is CASSQDAGVGEQYF. As DNA, the CDR3 is TGCGCCAGCAGCCAAGATGCAGGGGTAGGCGAGCAGTACTTC.